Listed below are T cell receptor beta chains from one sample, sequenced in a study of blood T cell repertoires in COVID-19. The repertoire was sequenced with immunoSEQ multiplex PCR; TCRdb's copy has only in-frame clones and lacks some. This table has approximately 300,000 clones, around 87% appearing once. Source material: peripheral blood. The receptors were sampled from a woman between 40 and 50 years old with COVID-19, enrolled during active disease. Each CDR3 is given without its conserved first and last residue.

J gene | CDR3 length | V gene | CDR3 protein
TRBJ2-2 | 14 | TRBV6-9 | ASILRYYLGTGELF
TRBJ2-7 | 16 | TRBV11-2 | ASSSTPMSGSGYYEQY
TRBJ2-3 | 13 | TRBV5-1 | ASSGGTGGTDTQY
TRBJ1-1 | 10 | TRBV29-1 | SVRQGPTEAF
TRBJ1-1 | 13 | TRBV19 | ASSIQGTGATEAF
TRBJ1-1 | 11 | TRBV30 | AWSGGRGEFGF
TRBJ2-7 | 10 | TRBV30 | AWSRQRYEQY
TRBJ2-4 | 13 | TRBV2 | ASSEPQNQGNIQY
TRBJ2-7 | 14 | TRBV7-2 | ASSLVIFGRVDEQY
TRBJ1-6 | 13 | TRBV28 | ASSMEGTGNSPLH
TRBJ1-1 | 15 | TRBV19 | ASSIGRQGASNTEAF
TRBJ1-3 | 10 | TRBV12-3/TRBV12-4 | ASTGAGNTIY
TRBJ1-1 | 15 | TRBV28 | ASSSMGALGLETEAF
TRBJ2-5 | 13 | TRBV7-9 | ASSGGAGGWETQY
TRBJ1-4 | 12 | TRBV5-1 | ASRVGQGNEKLF
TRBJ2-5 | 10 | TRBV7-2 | ASSVGITTQY
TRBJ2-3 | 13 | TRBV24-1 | ATSESGTGSDTQY
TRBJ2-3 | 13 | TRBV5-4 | ASSLDSGRTDTQY
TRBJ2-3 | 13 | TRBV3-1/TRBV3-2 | ASSPDGTRTDTQY
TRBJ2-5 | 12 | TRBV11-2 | ASSSLLGLETQY
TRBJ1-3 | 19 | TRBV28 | ASSLSILGDRGPLRPDTIY
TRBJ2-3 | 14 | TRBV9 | ASSAGGGHSTDTQY
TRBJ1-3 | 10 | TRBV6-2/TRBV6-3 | ASSREGNTIY
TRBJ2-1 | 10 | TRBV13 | ASSQDFHEQF
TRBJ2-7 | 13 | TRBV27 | ASSYLRDIIHEQY
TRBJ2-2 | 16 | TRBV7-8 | ASSLGLAGRYSTGELF
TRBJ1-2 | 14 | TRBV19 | ASSYVWDRVNYGYT
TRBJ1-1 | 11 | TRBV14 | ASMISGNTEAF
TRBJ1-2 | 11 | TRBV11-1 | ASSLDPGSGYT
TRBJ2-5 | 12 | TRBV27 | ASSLGRDQETQY
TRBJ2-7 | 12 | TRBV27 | ASSLRRSSYEQY
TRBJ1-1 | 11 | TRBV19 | ASSMGMNTEAF
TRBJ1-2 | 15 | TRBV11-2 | ASSQSDRVRDSYGYT
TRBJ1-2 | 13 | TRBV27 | ASSLRGASNYGYT
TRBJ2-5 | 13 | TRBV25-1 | ASSVQTGPDGTQY
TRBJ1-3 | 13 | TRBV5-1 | ASSSFGRGEDTIY
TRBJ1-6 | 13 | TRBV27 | ASLRGFSYNSPLH
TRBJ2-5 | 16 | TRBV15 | ATSRGTSGNPSQETQY
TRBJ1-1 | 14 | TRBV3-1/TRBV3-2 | ASSQGLGGENTEAF
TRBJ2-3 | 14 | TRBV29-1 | SVDPTGLAGTDTQY
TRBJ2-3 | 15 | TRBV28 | ASSLSLHRTYTDTQY
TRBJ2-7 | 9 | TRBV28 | ASSGSYEQY
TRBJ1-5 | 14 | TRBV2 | ASSREAAGGNQPQH
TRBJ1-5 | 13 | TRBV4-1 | ASSQGAGGNQPQH
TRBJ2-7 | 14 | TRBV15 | ATSRGRTSDSYEQY
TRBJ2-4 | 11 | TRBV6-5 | ASRDRAANIQY
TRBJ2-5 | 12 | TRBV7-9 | ASSFLTGGETQY
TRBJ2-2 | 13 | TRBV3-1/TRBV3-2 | ASSQEFSVSGELF
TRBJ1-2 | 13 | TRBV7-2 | ASSLVGTGVYGYT